Below are 20 T cell receptor beta chains sequenced from a single sample in a study of shared clonotypes between healthy human individuals. TCRdb keeps only in-frame clones here, not all; method: immunoSEQ multiplex PCR. The table records about 1,900,000 clones, about 95% of them present only once. CD45RO-negative cells were positively selected for CCR7, leaving out terminally differentiated effector memory CD45RA+ cells. Sequencing was performed on naive CD8+ T cells sorted from blood. The receptor source for this set is a man between 18 and 29 years old in good health.

The count of this clone is one. The chain combines TRBV5-5 with TRBJ1-2, with 9 positions matching TRBD1. J was trimmed by 3 bases and V by 4 bases; bases with no gene match: 4. The CDR3 is 14 residues long. Germline lookup yields CDR1 SGHKS and CDR2 YYEKEE (reference sequence). CDR3 residues: CASSPWTGDYGYTF. In nucleotides, the CDR3 is TGTGCCAGCAGCCCCTGGACAGGGGACTATGGCTACACCTTC.

This clone was seen once. Other DNA sequences in this sample translate to the same CDR3. The genes are TRBV27 and TRBJ2-1, with TRBD1 matching 8 bases. Germline assignment: CDR1 MNHEY and CDR2 SMNVEV (reference sequence). CDR3 size: 14 residues. V gave up 5 bases and J gave up 5 bases; unmatched junction bases: 5. CDR3: CASSLRGPDNEQFF. As DNA, the CDR3 is TGTGCCAGCAGTCTCAGGGGGCCAGACAATGAGCAGTTCTTC.

The chain has TRBV19 and TRBJ2-7; D is unresolved. The germline V and J ends were trimmed by 0 bases and 3 bases, with 6 bases remaining between them. Looked up from germline, CDR1 is LNHDA and CDR2 is SQIVND (reference sequence). CDR3 length: 13 amino acids. CDR3 coding DNA: TGTGCCAGTAGTATAGACCGACACTACGAGCAGTACTTC. Its protein is CASSIDRHYEQYF.

The gene calls are TRBV5-4 and TRBJ1-2; D call uncertain. The CDR3 is made up of 16 amino acids. V gave up 2 bases and J gave up 4 bases, with 18 bases separating them. CDR1 and CDR2 (germline): SGHNT, YYREEE (reference sequence). The CDR3 region is CASSLKVVGISYGYTF. In DNA form, the CDR3 reads TGTGCCAGCAGCTTAAAAGTCGTTGGAATCAGCTATGGCTACACCTTC. Full variable domain (missing parts from reference TRBV5-4 and TRBJ1-2): ETGVTQSPTHLIKTRGQQVTLRCSSQSGHNTVSWYQQALGQGPQFIFQYYREEENGRGNFPPRFSGLQFPNYSSELNVNALELDDSALYLCASSLKVVGISYGYTFGSGTRLTVV.

The gene calls are TRBV27 and TRBJ2-2; 8 bases line up with TRBD1. Germline V lookup: CDR1 MNHEY, CDR2 SMNVEV (reference sequence). The CDR3 runs to 15 residues. Unmatched junction bases numbered 9, after V lost 7 bases and J lost 5 bases. The CDR3 sequence is CASTLGQGATGELFF. CDR3 in DNA: TGTGCCAGCACCCTGGGGCAGGGGGCAACCGGGGAGCTGTTTTTT.

J is TRBJ1-3 and V is TRBV27, with a weak D call TRBD1 (5 bases). Trimming removed 5 bases from V and 4 bases from J, with 12 bases in between. The CDR3 has 14 residues. Per germline, CDR1 MNHEY and CDR2 SMNVEV (reference sequence). The CDR3 nucleotides read TGTGCCAGCAGTACGCAGGGAGTGGGAAACACCATATATTTT. This codes for CASSTQGVGNTIYF.

This chain uses TRBV21-1 with TRBJ2-7. TRBV21-1 is termed a pseudogene. The CDR3 has 13 residues. The CDR3 nucleotides are TGTGCCAGCAGCAAAGACGGCAGCTACGAGCAGTACTTC. This codes for CASSKDGSYEQYF.

This chain links TRBV7-8 with TRBJ2-5; TRBD2 is a possible D gene (5 bases). V was cut by 5 bases and J by 0 bases, with 22 bases left in between. The CDR3 runs to 18 residues. The germline V gene has CDR1 SGHVS and CDR2 FQNEAQ. CDR3 region: CASSPSLIGSDYQETQYF. The CDR3 region has the DNA TGTGCCAGCAGCCCAAGCTTAATAGGATCGGACTACCAAGAGACCCAGTACTTC.

J is TRBJ2-1 and V is TRBV7-6, with 7 bases aligning to TRBD2. The ends lost 4 bases at V and 8 bases at J; junction bases unmatched: 5. This CDR3 comprises 13 residues. Germline V CDR1 and CDR2: SGHVS, FNYEAQ. CDR3 DNA: TGTGCCAGCAGCTCCATCGGACTAGATGAGCAGTTCTTC. Translating gives CASSSIGLDEQFF.

CDR3 amino acids: CASSPERQETQYF. CDR3 coding DNA: TGTGCCAGCAGCCCGGAGAGGCAAGAGACCCAGTACTTC. The V gene is TRBV13, the J gene TRBJ2-5; D gene ambiguous. Per the germline V gene, CDR1 is PRHDT and CDR2 is FYEKMQ (reference sequence). This CDR3 region has 13 residues. V was shortened by 5 bases and J by 2 bases, with 9 bases between the two germline ends.

The chain has TRBV23-1 and TRBJ2-7; D not resolved. TRBV23-1 is recorded as an ORF, its role being uncertain. The CDR3 runs 13 residues. V gave up 0 bases and J gave up 4 bases, with 7 bases separating them. The DNA for the CDR3 is TGCGCCAGCAGTCAATCGAGGTGGTACGAGCAGTACTTC. It is translated as CASSQSRWYEQYF.

This CDR3 is CASSYQDGNTGELFF. The CDR3 nucleotides are TGTGCCAGCAGTTACCAGGACGGAAACACCGGGGAGCTGTTTTTT. This rearrangement joins TRBV6-5 to TRBJ2-2, with D hard to call. Germline V lookup: CDR1 MNHEY, CDR2 SVGAGI. Trimming left V 2 bases short and J 2 bases short, with 9 bases between. CDR3 length: 15 residues.

The genes are TRBV9 and TRBJ2-1; D unresolved. The CDR3 has 12 residues. Germline-derived CDR1 and CDR2 are SGDLS and YYNGEE. Trimming removed 10 bases from V and 5 bases from J, with 13 bases in between. CDR3 residues: CASTIDDNEQFF. The CDR3 DNA sequence: TGTGCCTCAACAATCGATGACAATGAGCAGTTCTTC.

The CDR3 here is CASPAGTRNNEQFF. The DNA of the CDR3 is TGTGCCAGCCCGGCCGGGACTAGGAACAATGAGCAGTTCTTC. The chain joins TRBV6-1 to TRBJ2-1; 8 positions match TRBD2. Losses at the gene ends were 8 bases for V and 5 bases for J; bases not matched to a gene: 8. This CDR3 comprises 14 residues. Per germline, CDR1 MNHNS and CDR2 SASEGT.

This clone was detected only once. This sequence joins TRBV7-9 and TRBJ1-4; 8 positions match TRBD1. The CDR3 has 14 residues. CDR1 SEHNR and CDR2 FQNEAQ come from the germline V gene (reference sequence). Germline trimming cut 7 bases from V and 8 bases from J; bases unmatched to any gene: 9. CDR3 residues: CASTSGTGLEKLFF. CDR3 DNA sequence: TGTGCCAGCACCTCCGGGACAGGTCTCGAAAAACTGTTTTTT. Full variable domain (remainder filled in from reference TRBV7-9 and TRBJ1-4): DTGVSQNPRHKITKRGQNVTFRCDPISEHNRLYWYRQTLGQGPEFLTYFQNEAQLEKSRLLSDRFSAERPKGSFSTLEIQRTEQGDSAMYLCASTSGTGLEKLFFGSGTQLSVL.

The CDR3 DNA sequence: TGTGCCAGTAGCGAATACTATTGGGGCAATCAGCCCCAGCATTTT. Its translation is CASSEYYWGNQPQHF. The chain has TRBV19 and TRBJ1-5; unclear D gene. V dropped 6 bases and J dropped 2 bases, with 14 bases sitting between them. Germline CDR1 reads LNHDA; CDR2 reads SQIVND (reference sequence). The CDR3 runs to 15 residues. Combining the CDR3 with reference TRBV19 and TRBJ1-5 gives the whole variable domain DGGITQSPKYLFRKEGQNVTLSCEQNLNHDAMYWYRQDPGQGLRLIYYSQIVNDFQKGDIAEGYSVSREKKESFPLTVTSAQKNPTAFYLCASSEYYWGNQPQHFGDGTRLSIL.

J is TRBJ2-6 and V is TRBV5-4; D is ambiguous. Trimming took 4 bases from V and 2 from J, leaving 13 bases between them. CDR3 length: 16 residues. CDR1 is SGHNT and CDR2 is YYREEE in the germline V gene (reference sequence). CDR3 DNA: TGTGCCAGCAGCCCATTTGAGGAAGCTGGGGCCAACGTCCTGACTTTC. Protein: CASSPFEEAGANVLTF.

This chain connects TRBV27 to TRBJ2-7; D is perhaps TRBD1 (5 bases). This CDR3 has 16 amino acids. Germline V lookup: CDR1 MNHEY, CDR2 SMNVEV (reference sequence). Trimming stripped 0 bases from V and 4 bases from J, with 16 bases between. The CDR3 here is CASSLSAGSLAYEQYF. DNA for the CDR3: TGTGCCAGCAGTTTATCGGCAGGGTCGCTCGCATACGAGCAGTACTTC.

V is TRBV29-1 and J is TRBJ1-1; TRBD1 might be the D (5 bases). CDR1 and CDR2 (germline): SQVTM, ANQGSEA. The V gene lost 4 bases and the J gene lost 4 bases, with 19 bases spanning the gap. The CDR3 loop spans 15 amino acids. DNA of the CDR3: TGCAGCGTTGTGTTAAGTCTCACGGGGGGCACTGAAGCTTTCTTT. This encodes CSVVLSLTGGTEAFF.

The V call is TRBV6-1, the J call TRBJ1-2, with 12 bases aligning to TRBD1. Germline loops: CDR1 MNHNS, CDR2 SASEGT. This CDR3 has 17 amino acids. Trimming cost V 6 bases and J 7 bases; bases outside gene matches: 15. CDR3: CASREFTGTGGASGYTF. The CDR3 DNA is TGTGCCAGCAGAGAATTTACCGGGACAGGGGGCGCGTCTGGCTACACCTTC.